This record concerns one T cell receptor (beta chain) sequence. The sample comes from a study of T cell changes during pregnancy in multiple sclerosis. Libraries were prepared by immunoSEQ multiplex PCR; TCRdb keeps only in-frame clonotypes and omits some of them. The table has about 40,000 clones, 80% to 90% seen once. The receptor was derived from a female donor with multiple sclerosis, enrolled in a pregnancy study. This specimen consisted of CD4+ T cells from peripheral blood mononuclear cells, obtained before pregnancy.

CDR3 amino acids: CASSESAGKSEAFF. The CDR3 nucleotides are TGCGCCAGCAGTGAGTCGGCGGGAAAGTCTGAAGCTTTCTTT. The J gene is TRBJ1-1, the V gene TRBV10-1; no clear D. The ends were cut back, 0 bases at V and 6 bases at J, with 11 bases in the middle. This CDR3 spans 14 amino acids. Germline V CDR1 and CDR2: WNHNN, SYGVQD (reference sequence).